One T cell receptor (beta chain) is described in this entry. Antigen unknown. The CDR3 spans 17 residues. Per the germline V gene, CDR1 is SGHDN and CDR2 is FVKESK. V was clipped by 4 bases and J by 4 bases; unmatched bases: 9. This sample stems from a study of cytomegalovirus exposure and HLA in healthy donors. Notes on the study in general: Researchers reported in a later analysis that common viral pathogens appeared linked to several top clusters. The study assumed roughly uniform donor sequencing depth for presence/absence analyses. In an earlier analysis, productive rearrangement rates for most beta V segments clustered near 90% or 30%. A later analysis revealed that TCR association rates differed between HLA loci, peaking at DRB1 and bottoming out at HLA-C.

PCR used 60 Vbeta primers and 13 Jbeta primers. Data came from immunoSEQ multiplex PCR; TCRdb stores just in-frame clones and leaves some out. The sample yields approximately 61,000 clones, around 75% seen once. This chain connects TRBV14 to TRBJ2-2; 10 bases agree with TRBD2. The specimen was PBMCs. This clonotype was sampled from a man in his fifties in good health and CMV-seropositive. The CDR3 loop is CASSLLGSGGRTGELFF. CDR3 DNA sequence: TGTGCCAGCAGCCTCCTGGGTAGCGGGGGGCGCACCGGGGAGCTGTTTTTT.